These 24 T cell receptor beta chains originate from one sample sequenced in a study of cytomegalovirus exposure and HLA in healthy donors. The PCR was carried out with 60 Vbeta primers and 13 Jbeta primers. Clones were read by immunoSEQ multiplex PCR, and TCRdb kept only the in-frame ones, dropping some. The data show fewer than 90,000 clones, 77% seen once. Sequencing was performed on PBMCs. The receptor set was obtained from a young man in good health and CMV-seronegative.

The chain is built from TRBV29-1 and TRBJ2-7; TRBD1 is a possible D gene (6 bases). The CDR3 length is 12 residues. Germline V CDR1 and CDR2: SQVTM, ANQGSEA. The ends were cut back, 4 bases at V and 6 bases at J, with 13 bases in the middle. DNA of the CDR3: TGCAGCGTTGCCAAACAGGGAGTCGAGCAGTACTTC. Its protein product is CSVAKQGVEQYF.

This clone has a single count. The chain combines TRBV30 with TRBJ1-5; D call uncertain. The CDR3 spans 15 residues. Germline values: CDR1 GTSNPN, CDR2 SVGIG (reference sequence). Between the trimmed V and J ends, which lost 0 bases and 4 bases, there was a span of 13 bases. The CDR3 DNA reads as TGTGCCTGGAGTGTGGGAGGCACAATTAATCAGCCCCAGCATTTT. As protein: CAWSVGGTINQPQHF.

This clone appeared a few times. The chain couples TRBV6-1 to TRBJ2-5, with D possibly being TRBD1 (5 bases). The CDR3 sequence is 15 residues long. Germline CDR1 is MNHNS and CDR2 is SASEGT. V dropped 2 bases and J dropped 1 base, with 11 bases sitting between them. DNA for the CDR3: TGTGCCAGCAGTGAACTACAGGCTCGCCAAGAGACCCAGTACTTC. Protein: CASSELQARQETQYF.

This rearrangement joins TRBV29-1 to TRBJ2-2; D is unresolved. V lost 3 bases and J 0 bases, leaving 5 bases between the germline ends. Per germline, CDR1 SQVTM and CDR2 ANQGSEA. This CDR3 has 13 amino acids. CDR3 amino acids: CSVDSANTGELFF. CDR3 DNA sequence: TGCAGCGTTGACAGCGCGAACACCGGGGAGCTGTTTTTT.

This clone was observed a handful of times. This rearrangement joins TRBV5-1 to TRBJ1-2; D uncertain. The germline V gene encodes CDR1 SGHRS and CDR2 YFSETQ. The CDR3 consists of 15 residues. Trimming stripped 2 bases from V and 1 base from J, with 12 bases between. The CDR3, as DNA: TGCGCCAGCAGCTTCTCTGCACAGAGTAACTATGGCTACACCTTC. Translation gives CASSFSAQSNYGYTF.

The chain recombines TRBV11-2 with TRBJ1-1, with 11 nucleotides matching TRBD1. The germline V gene encodes CDR1 SGHAT and CDR2 FQNNGV. J lost 1 base, V lost 3 bases, and 4 bases had no gene match. This CDR3 contains 16 residues. The CDR3 DNA sequence: TGTGCCAGCAGCTTGGGGGACAGGGGGAGGAACACTGAAGCTTTCTTT. Its translation is CASSLGDRGRNTEAFF.

The rearrangement joins TRBV2 to TRBJ2-6, with TRBD1 matching over 7 bases. In germline, CDR1 is SNHLY, CDR2 FYNNEI. V shed 4 bases and J 0 bases; nucleotides not matched to a gene: 12. The CDR3 loop spans 19 amino acids. The DNA for the CDR3 is TGTGCCAGCAGTGGGGACAGTGTTGTGTTATTCTCTGGGGCCAACGTCCTGACTTTC. Translated, it gives CASSGDSVVLFSGANVLTF.

V gene TRBV5-4 combines with J gene TRBJ1-1; possibly TRBD1 for D (6 bases). CDR3 length equals 16 residues. Germline CDR1 reads SGHNT; CDR2 reads YYREEE (reference sequence). V lost 0 bases and J lost 0, with 12 bases in between. DNA for the CDR3: TGTGCCAGCAGCTTGGGGGGACAACTTATGAACACTGAAGCTTTCTTT. It is translated as CASSLGGQLMNTEAFF.

The chain links TRBV5-1 to TRBJ2-5, with 10 bases lining up with TRBD1. The CDR3 runs to 14 residues. CDR1 SGHRS and CDR2 YFSETQ come from the germline V gene. Losses at the gene ends were 3 bases for V and 11 bases for J; bases not matched to a gene: 10. This chain's CDR3 is CASSSSGTGVEQYF. In DNA form, the CDR3 reads TGCGCCAGCAGCTCGTCCGGGACAGGGGTAGAGCAGTACTTC.

In this sample, this clone turned up a few times. The J gene is TRBJ2-1, the V gene TRBV5-1; 9 bases are a match to TRBD1. This CDR3 is 13 amino acids long. Germline V gene data show CDR1 as SGHRS and CDR2 as YFSETQ. Trimming at V came to 8 bases and at J to 6 bases, leaving 6 bases not matched to a gene. The CDR3: CASGQGSLNEQFF. CDR3 nucleotides: TGCGCCAGTGGACAGGGGTCCCTCAATGAGCAGTTCTTC. Full variable domain (remainder filled in from reference TRBV5-1 and TRBJ2-1): KAGVTQTPRYLIKTRGQQVTLSCSPISGHRSVSWYQQTPGQGLQFLFEYFSETQRNKGNFPGRFSGRQFSNSRSEMNVSTLELGDSALYLCASGQGSLNEQFFGPGTRLTVL.

This chain links TRBV11-1 with TRBJ2-7, with 7 nucleotides matching TRBD2. CDR3 length: 14 residues. Germline CDR1 SGHAT, CDR2 FQDESV (reference sequence). V shed 5 bases and J 0 bases; nucleotides not matched to a gene: 4. Here the CDR3 DNA reads TGTGCCAGCAGCCCTCAGCGGGACTCCTACGAGCAGTACTTC. It specifies CASSPQRDSYEQYF.

This clone has only one observation. This chain links TRBV18 with TRBJ1-4; D call uncertain. Trimming stripped 3 bases from V and 5 bases from J, with 10 bases between. This CDR3 has 14 residues. CDR1 is KGHSH and CDR2 is LQKENI in the germline V gene. CDR3 DNA: TGTGCCAGCTCACCTCCTTCGGAGAATGAAAAACTGTTTTTT. As protein: CASSPPSENEKLFF.

This CDR3 is CASSLTQGAYEQYF. The DNA of the CDR3 is TGTGCCAGCAGCTTAACCCAGGGGGCCTACGAGCAGTACTTC. The gene calls are TRBV11-2 and TRBJ2-5, with TRBD1 matching 7 bases. The J call could be wrong; TRBJ2-7 is a better fit for the DNA end. The CDR3 length is 14 residues. The V gene's germline CDR1 is SGHAT and CDR2 FQNNGV.

J is TRBJ2-5 and V is TRBV19; tentative D call: TRBD1 (5 bases). The germline V gene encodes CDR1 LNHDA and CDR2 SQIVND (reference sequence). The CDR3 runs 11 residues. V was pared by 10 bases and J by 5 bases, with 11 bases between. In DNA form, the CDR3 reads TGTGCCACCCAGGGTGAGGAGACCCAGTACTTC. It specifies CATQGEETQYF.

This clone occurred once. This specimen includes other DNA sequences encoding the same CDR3. The V call is TRBV10-2, the J call TRBJ2-5, with D perhaps matching TRBD2 (6 bases). The CDR3 loop spans 14 amino acids. Trimming removed 8 bases at V and 4 bases at J, with 17 bases between. Germline assignment: CDR1 WSHSY and CDR2 SAAADI. The CDR3: CASGTGDGVETQYF. The CDR3 DNA is TGCGCCAGCGGAACGGGGGACGGGGTAGAGACCCAGTACTTC.

This chain joins TRBV9 and TRBJ1-2; TRBD1 is a possible D gene (5 bases). The V gene lost 4 bases and the J gene lost 6 bases, with 10 bases spanning the gap. Looked up from germline, CDR1 is SGDLS and CDR2 is YYNGEE. The CDR3 contains 12 residues. CDR3 in amino acids: CASSPGVNGYTF. The CDR3 DNA reads as TGTGCCAGCAGCCCGGGGGTGAATGGCTACACCTTC.

This clone was detected only a few times. V is TRBV6-4 and J is TRBJ2-2, with D unclear. CDR3 length equals 17 residues. Looked up from germline, CDR1 is MRHNA and CDR2 is SNTAGT. Trimming took off 0 bases at V and 3 bases at J, with 14 bases between the two ends. CDR3 region: CASSDSGPERHTGELFF. CDR3 DNA sequence: TGTGCCAGCAGTGACTCGGGTCCCGAGCGACACACCGGGGAGCTGTTTTTT.

V usage is TRBV5-1 and J usage is TRBJ2-5; 7 bases are a match to TRBD2. The CDR3 extends over 14 amino acids. The junction had 7 bases not matched to a gene; V was cut back by 5 bases and J by 3 bases. Germline assignment: CDR1 SGHRS and CDR2 YFSETQ. This CDR3 is CASRPLGGEETQYF. Here the CDR3 DNA reads TGCGCCAGCAGACCTTTGGGAGGGGAAGAGACCCAGTACTTC.

V and J are TRBV28 and TRBJ1-5; 7 nucleotides match TRBD1. Germline CDR1 MDHEN, CDR2 SYDVKM. V was clipped by 6 bases and J by 3 bases; unmatched bases: 8. CDR3 size: 15 residues. The CDR3 region has the DNA TGTGCCAGCAGGTTGACAGGGTCTCTCAATCAGCCCCAGCATTTT. Amino acids: CASRLTGSLNQPQHF.

J is TRBJ2-7 and V is TRBV7-8; TRBD2 agrees at 11 bases. Germline V lookup: CDR1 SGHVS, CDR2 FQNEAQ. The junction had 0 bases not matched to a gene; V was cut back by 2 bases and J by 3 bases. The CDR3 consists of 14 residues. The CDR3, as DNA: TGTGCCAGCAGCTTAACTAGCGGGAGCTACGAGCAGTACTTC. Translating gives CASSLTSGSYEQYF.

This chain connects TRBV5-1 to TRBJ1-1, with D possibly TRBD1 on 6 matching bases. Trimming stripped 3 bases from V and 7 bases from J, with 22 bases between. There are 16 residues in the CDR3. Per germline, CDR1 SGHRS and CDR2 YFSETQ. CDR3 in amino acids: CASSSTGQQGSGEAFF. The CDR3 DNA reads TGCGCCAGCAGCTCGACAGGTCAACAAGGGTCCGGTGAAGCTTTCTTT.

V usage is TRBV28 and J usage is TRBJ1-1; no definite D call. V was shortened by 10 bases and J by 6 bases, with 12 bases between the two germline ends. The germline V gene encodes CDR1 MDHEN and CDR2 SYDVKM. There are 11 residues in the CDR3. The CDR3 region is CATRLKSEAFF. For the CDR3, the DNA is TGTGCCACCCGTCTAAAGTCTGAAGCTTTCTTT. Filled out from reference TRBV28 and TRBJ1-1, the complete variable domain reads DVKVTQSSRYLVKRTGEKVFLECVQDMDHENMFWYRQDPGLGLRLIYFSYDVKMKEKGDIPEGYSVSREKKERFSLILESASTNQTSMYLCATRLKSEAFFGQGTRLTVV.

This clone was found once. The chain is built from TRBV7-6 and TRBJ2-1, with 14 positions matching TRBD2. V was clipped by 5 bases and J by 5 bases; unmatched bases: 2. The CDR3 extends over 15 amino acids. Germline V CDR1 and CDR2: SGHVS, FNYEAQ. DNA of the CDR3: TGTGCCAGCAGCCCGGGACTAGCGGGAGACAATGAGCAGTTCTTC. It specifies CASSPGLAGDNEQFF. Drawing the rest from reference TRBV7-6 and TRBJ2-1, the complete variable domain is GAGVSQSPRYKVTKRGQDVALRCDPISGHVSLYWYRQALGQGPEFLTYFNYEAQQDKSGLPNDRFSAERPEGSISTLTIQRTEQRDSAMYRCASSPGLAGDNEQFFGPGTRLTVL.

The V call is TRBV19, the J call TRBJ2-7; 11 bases are a match to TRBD2. This CDR3 spans 14 amino acids. In germline, CDR1 is LNHDA, CDR2 SQIVND (reference sequence). The J segment lost 2 bases and the V segment lost 4 bases, leaving 1 base of the junction unmatched. In DNA, the CDR3 is TGTGCCAGTAGTAATAGCGGGAGGGCCTACGAGCAGTACTTC. This encodes CASSNSGRAYEQYF.